This is a list of T cell receptor beta chains from one sample in a study of shared clonotypes between healthy human individuals. Sequenced by immunoSEQ multiplex PCR; TCRdb stores in-frame clones only, minus some. The data show a few hundred thousand clones, 50% to 75% seen once. Sequencing was performed on memory CD4+ T cells sorted from blood. The source is a man aged 30-40 years in good health. CDR3s include the opening cysteine and the closing phenylalanine or tryptophan. A D gene is named only where the DNA matches it firmly. Some rows have no size entry. The others give once, few or many, or a class for an expanded clone.

len: 14
abundance: .
j_gene: TRBJ2-2
v_gene: TRBV7-9
d_gene: TRBD2
CDR3nt: TGTGCTGGCGGCACTAGCGGTACCCCCGGGGAGCTGTTTTTT
CDR3aa: CAGGTSGTPGELFF

len: 14
abundance: .
j_gene: TRBJ2-7
v_gene: TRBV28
d_gene: .
CDR3nt: TGTGCCAGCAGGACCTCGGGCCGCTCCTACGAGCAGTACTTC
CDR3aa: CASRTSGRSYEQYF

len: 14
abundance: few
j_gene: TRBJ2-2
v_gene: TRBV19
d_gene: .
CDR3nt: TGTGCCAGTAGCACTCGGGACCCCACCGGGGAGCTGTTTTTT
CDR3aa: CASSTRDPTGELFF

len: 15
abundance: once
j_gene: TRBJ2-5
v_gene: TRBV6-1
d_gene: .
CDR3nt: TGTGCCAGCAGTTTCGGGACTCTCGTAGGGGAGACCCAGTACTTC
CDR3aa: CASSFGTLVGETQYF

len: 16
abundance: .
j_gene: TRBJ2-1
v_gene: TRBV15
d_gene: TRBD2
CDR3nt: TGTGCCACCAGCAAAAAGACTAGCGGGAGTTCCGGTGAGCAGTTCTTC
CDR3aa: CATSKKTSGSSGEQFF

len: 14
abundance: .
j_gene: TRBJ2-5
v_gene: TRBV7-6
d_gene: .
CDR3nt: TGTGCCAGCAGCTTATACAAAAGTGTGGAGACCCAGTACTTC
CDR3aa: CASSLYKSVETQYF

len: 15
abundance: few
j_gene: TRBJ2-1
v_gene: TRBV6-5
d_gene: .
CDR3nt: TGTGCCAGCAGTTCTGGGGCTAGCGCATACAATGAGCAGTTCTTC
CDR3aa: CASSSGASAYNEQFF

len: 19
abundance: .
j_gene: TRBJ2-1
v_gene: TRBV9
d_gene: TRBD2
CDR3nt: TGTGCCAGCAGCCCGAGATGGGGACTAGCGGGAGGTTCCTACAATGAGCAGTTCTTC
CDR3aa: CASSPRWGLAGGSYNEQFF

len: 12
abundance: few
j_gene: TRBJ2-5
v_gene: TRBV27
d_gene: .
CDR3nt: TGTGCCAGCAGCCCAATGGTGCAGACCCAGTACTTC
CDR3aa: CASSPMVQTQYF

len: 15
abundance: many
j_gene: TRBJ2-2
v_gene: TRBV5-1
d_gene: .
CDR3nt: TGCGCCAGCAGCTTGTTCCAGACGAACACCGGGGAGCTGTTTTTT
CDR3aa: CASSLFQTNTGELFF

len: 13
abundance: .
j_gene: TRBJ1-1
v_gene: TRBV5-1
d_gene: TRBD1
CDR3nt: TGCGCCAGCAGCTTGGGGGGACAGCCTGAAGCTTTCTTT
CDR3aa: CASSLGGQPEAFF

len: 14
abundance: .
j_gene: TRBJ2-1
v_gene: TRBV5-8
d_gene: .
CDR3nt: TGTGCCAGCAGCTTGTCCCCTCCCCCCGGTGAGCAGTTCTTC
CDR3aa: CASSLSPPPGEQFF

len: 16
abundance: .
j_gene: TRBJ1-3
v_gene: TRBV27
d_gene: .
CDR3nt: TGTGCCAGCAGTTTATCTCAGTCTATCGCGGGAAACACCATATATTTT
CDR3aa: CASSLSQSIAGNTIYF

len: 15
abundance: few
j_gene: TRBJ2-1
v_gene: TRBV11-3
d_gene: TRBD2
CDR3nt: TGTGCCAGCAGCCGAGACGGACTAGTCAGCAATGAGCAGTTCTTC
CDR3aa: CASSRDGLVSNEQFF

len: 16
abundance: .
j_gene: TRBJ2-3
v_gene: TRBV11-3
d_gene: TRBD2
CDR3nt: TGTGCCAGCAGCGTTGGGGGAGGGAGGGGCACAGATACGCAGTATTTT
CDR3aa: CASSVGGGRGTDTQYF

len: 15
abundance: .
j_gene: TRBJ2-3
v_gene: TRBV28
d_gene: TRBD2
CDR3nt: TGTGCCAGCAGCCTGACTAGCGGGAGCCGAGATACGCAGTATTTT
CDR3aa: CASSLTSGSRDTQYF

len: 12
abundance: many
j_gene: TRBJ2-1
v_gene: TRBV6-6
d_gene: .
CDR3nt: TGTGCCAGCAAGGGGGGGGCCAATGAGCAGTTCTTC
CDR3aa: CASKGGANEQFF

len: 12
abundance: few
j_gene: TRBJ2-7
v_gene: TRBV18
d_gene: .
CDR3nt: TGTGCCAGCTCACCACGGAACTACGAGCAGTACTTC
CDR3aa: CASSPRNYEQYF

len: 16
abundance: .
j_gene: TRBJ2-7
v_gene: TRBV11-2
d_gene: .
CDR3nt: TGTGCCAGCAGCCCCCAGCGCGGAGTATGGTCCTACGAGCAGTACTTC
CDR3aa: CASSPQRGVWSYEQYF

len: 12
abundance: few
j_gene: TRBJ2-1
v_gene: TRBV29-1
d_gene: .
CDR3nt: TGCAGCGGGGGGAGCTCCTACAATGAGCAGTTCTTC
CDR3aa: CSGGSSYNEQFF

len: 13
abundance: few
j_gene: TRBJ2-3
v_gene: TRBV6-5
d_gene: TRBD2
CDR3nt: TGTGCCAGCAGAGGGACTACCACAGATACGCAGTATTTT
CDR3aa: CASRGTTTDTQYF

len: 17
abundance: .
j_gene: TRBJ1-2
v_gene: TRBV4-1
d_gene: TRBD1
CDR3nt: TGCGCCAGCAGCCCGGACCGAATAGGACAGGGTGGCTATGGCTACACCTTC
CDR3aa: CASSPDRIGQGGYGYTF

len: 12
abundance: .
j_gene: TRBJ2-7
v_gene: TRBV7-9
d_gene: .
CDR3nt: TGTGCCAGCAGCCCGACAGGCTACGAGCAGTACTTC
CDR3aa: CASSPTGYEQYF

len: 16
abundance: .
j_gene: TRBJ1-2
v_gene: TRBV9
d_gene: .
CDR3nt: TGTGCCAGTTCGCGGGACACAGGAATTTCCAACTATGGCTACACCTTC
CDR3aa: CASSRDTGISNYGYTF

len: 13
abundance: .
j_gene: TRBJ2-7
v_gene: TRBV11-3
d_gene: .
CDR3nt: TGTGCCAGCAGCTCCGGGGTTCTCAACGAGCAGTACTTC
CDR3aa: CASSSGVLNEQYF

len: 12
abundance: .
j_gene: TRBJ1-2
v_gene: TRBV10-3
d_gene: .
CDR3nt: TGTGCCGCACGAAAGAAAGACTATGGCTACACCTTC
CDR3aa: CAARKKDYGYTF

len: 18
abundance: .
j_gene: TRBJ2-3
v_gene: TRBV10-1
d_gene: .
CDR3nt: TGCGCCAGCAGCGACTATGGGGACCCGCTCGGAAGCACAGATACGCAGTATTTT
CDR3aa: CASSDYGDPLGSTDTQYF

len: 13
abundance: few
j_gene: TRBJ2-7
v_gene: TRBV6-1
d_gene: .
CDR3nt: TGTGCCAGCAATGTCGAGGGCAGAGGGGAGCAGTACTTC
CDR3aa: CASNVEGRGEQYF

len: 15
abundance: .
j_gene: TRBJ2-1
v_gene: TRBV6-1
d_gene: TRBD1
CDR3nt: TGTGCCAGCAGTGAGGAGACAGGGTCCTACAATGAGCAGTTCTTC
CDR3aa: CASSEETGSYNEQFF

len: 14
abundance: .
j_gene: TRBJ2-7
v_gene: TRBV7-8
d_gene: TRBD2
CDR3nt: TGTGCCAGCAGCGCTAGCGGGAGTTCCTACGAGCAGTACTTC
CDR3aa: CASSASGSSYEQYF

len: 14
abundance: few
j_gene: TRBJ2-6
v_gene: TRBV4-1
d_gene: .
CDR3nt: TGCGCCAGCAGCCAAGATCCTGGGGCCAACGTCCTGACTTTC
CDR3aa: CASSQDPGANVLTF

len: 13
abundance: .
j_gene: TRBJ2-5
v_gene: TRBV27
d_gene: .
CDR3nt: TGTGCCAGCAGCGGACGAAGACAAGAGACCCAGTACTTC
CDR3aa: CASSGRRQETQYF

len: 18
abundance: .
j_gene: TRBJ2-7
v_gene: TRBV25-1
d_gene: .
CDR3nt: TGTGCCAGCAGTGATAGCAAGCGAATCGAGTTAGGGCGCTACGAGCAGTACTTC
CDR3aa: CASSDSKRIELGRYEQYF

len: 13
abundance: few
j_gene: TRBJ2-7
v_gene: TRBV7-9
d_gene: TRBD2
CDR3nt: TGTGCCAGCAGCACTAGCGGGACCCACGAGCAGTACTTC
CDR3aa: CASSTSGTHEQYF

len: 16
abundance: .
j_gene: TRBJ2-7
v_gene: TRBV11-2
d_gene: TRBD1
CDR3nt: TGTGCCAGCAGCTTAGAGGGGGACAGGGCCTACCTAGAGCAGTACTTC
CDR3aa: CASSLEGDRAYLEQYF

len: 16
abundance: .
j_gene: TRBJ2-3
v_gene: TRBV6-5
d_gene: TRBD2
CDR3nt: TGTGCCAGCAGTTATTTTGCTAGCGGGACCACAGATACGCAGTATTTT
CDR3aa: CASSYFASGTTDTQYF

len: 14
abundance: .
j_gene: TRBJ1-2
v_gene: TRBV11-2
d_gene: .
CDR3nt: TGTGCCAGCAAACGCCTCAGGGATTTATATGGCTACACCTTC
CDR3aa: CASKRLRDLYGYTF

len: 18
abundance: .
j_gene: TRBJ2-2
v_gene: TRBV28
d_gene: TRBD1
CDR3nt: TGTGCCAGCAGTCCTAACCCCCGGGACAGGGGTTACACCGGGGAGCTGTTTTTT
CDR3aa: CASSPNPRDRGYTGELFF

len: 13
abundance: .
j_gene: TRBJ2-6
v_gene: TRBV6-5
d_gene: .
CDR3nt: TGTGCCAGCAGACCGGGACCAAACAACGTCCTGACTTTC
CDR3aa: CASRPGPNNVLTF

len: 14
abundance: .
j_gene: TRBJ1-2
v_gene: TRBV28
d_gene: .
CDR3nt: TGTGCCAGCAGTTCCGCTACAGTGAACTATGGCTACACCTTC
CDR3aa: CASSSATVNYGYTF

len: 14
abundance: once
j_gene: TRBJ2-2
v_gene: TRBV5-5
d_gene: .
CDR3nt: TGTGCCAGCAGCTTGGGTCAGGACACCGGGGAGCTGTTTTTT
CDR3aa: CASSLGQDTGELFF

len: 16
abundance: .
j_gene: TRBJ2-2
v_gene: TRBV5-5
d_gene: TRBD2
CDR3nt: TGTGCCAGCAGTTGGCGACTAGCGGGAGTGGCCGGGGAGCTGTTTTTT
CDR3aa: CASSWRLAGVAGELFF

len: 14
abundance: once
j_gene: TRBJ2-7
v_gene: TRBV5-5
d_gene: .
CDR3nt: TGTGCAGCTAGGGGGGCTAGCGACTCCTACGAGCAGTACTTC
CDR3aa: CAARGASDSYEQYF

len: 14
abundance: few
j_gene: TRBJ1-5
v_gene: TRBV4-3
d_gene: .
CDR3nt: TGCGCCAGCAGCCAAGGTTACGGGAATCAACCCCAGCATTTT
CDR3aa: CASSQGYGNQPQHF

len: 14
abundance: .
j_gene: TRBJ1-2
v_gene: TRBV7-3
d_gene: .
CDR3nt: TGTGCCAGCGCCCCCCTACCGGAGGGCTATGGCTACACCTTC
CDR3aa: CASAPLPEGYGYTF

len: 15
abundance: few
j_gene: TRBJ2-7
v_gene: TRBV7-9
d_gene: TRBD2
CDR3nt: TGTGCCAGCTCTTATCTTGCGGGAGGTAACTACGAGCAGTACTTC
CDR3aa: CASSYLAGGNYEQYF

len: 15
abundance: .
j_gene: TRBJ2-2
v_gene: TRBV6-5
d_gene: TRBD2
CDR3nt: TGTGCCAGCACCCGTCGCGGCGGGAGAACCGGGGAGCTGTTTTTT
CDR3aa: CASTRRGGRTGELFF

len: 14
abundance: .
j_gene: TRBJ1-2
v_gene: TRBV5-4
d_gene: .
CDR3nt: TGTGCCAGCAGCCGTGAGGCGGCAGGGACTGGCTACACCTTC
CDR3aa: CASSREAAGTGYTF

len: 15
abundance: few
j_gene: TRBJ2-2
v_gene: TRBV11-2
d_gene: TRBD1
CDR3nt: TGTGCCAGCAGTCCAGGGGGTTGGAGCGCCGGGGAGCTGTTTTTT
CDR3aa: CASSPGGWSAGELFF

len: 12
abundance: .
j_gene: TRBJ2-6
v_gene: TRBV28
d_gene: .
CDR3nt: TGTGCCAGCAGACCTGGGGCCAACGTCCTGACTTTC
CDR3aa: CASRPGANVLTF

len: 14
abundance: .
j_gene: TRBJ2-5
v_gene: TRBV9
d_gene: TRBD1
CDR3nt: TGTGCCAGTAACCCGGGACAGGGGCAAGAGACCCAGTACTTC
CDR3aa: CASNPGQGQETQYF

len: 15
abundance: .
j_gene: TRBJ1-2
v_gene: TRBV10-3
d_gene: .
CDR3nt: TGTGCCATCAGTGGTCCGAGACTTCTTAACTATGGCTACACCTTC
CDR3aa: CAISGPRLLNYGYTF

len: 15
abundance: .
j_gene: TRBJ1-1
v_gene: TRBV7-9
d_gene: .
CDR3nt: TGTGCCAGCAGCCCTGGACACCGGGTGAACACTGAAGCTTTCTTT
CDR3aa: CASSPGHRVNTEAFF

len: 15
abundance: .
j_gene: TRBJ1-4
v_gene: TRBV7-9
d_gene: .
CDR3nt: TGTGCCAGCAGCCTTAACGGGGGCACTAATGAAAAACTGTTTTTT
CDR3aa: CASSLNGGTNEKLFF